The clone carrying this TCR beta chain was recorded a few times. A second PCR, run for roughly 7 to 11 cycles, used a sample-barcoded 5' primer plus a J-beta primer mix. Unique molecular identifiers of 12 random nucleotides labeled each cDNA. TCRdb ran MiXCR on the 5' RACE reads and lists one entry per CDR3 protein. The repertoire has roughly 1,500,000 distinct CDR3 sequences, 34% of them found once; the top ten carry approximately 10%. The study drew donors from healthy Caucasian individuals in Russia aged 6 to 90. Each sample had at least 6.5 million PBMCs isolated. This entry belongs to a study of blood T cells in healthy people across ages. Study details: Capture via template switching afforded approximately one barcoded beta molecule per two T cells.

V lost 0 bases, J lost 8 bases, and 9 bases stayed unmatched. This CDR3 spans 14 amino acids. CDR1 and CDR2 from the germline V gene are DFQATT and SNEGSKA (reference sequence). Sequencing input: blood. V and J are TRBV20-1 and TRBJ1-2; 7 bases map to TRBD1. The source is a woman aged 25 to 45 in good health. The CDR3 is CSARDDTGAGGYTF. DNA of the CDR3: TGCAGTGCTAGAGATGATACAGGGGCTGGGGGCTACACCTTC.